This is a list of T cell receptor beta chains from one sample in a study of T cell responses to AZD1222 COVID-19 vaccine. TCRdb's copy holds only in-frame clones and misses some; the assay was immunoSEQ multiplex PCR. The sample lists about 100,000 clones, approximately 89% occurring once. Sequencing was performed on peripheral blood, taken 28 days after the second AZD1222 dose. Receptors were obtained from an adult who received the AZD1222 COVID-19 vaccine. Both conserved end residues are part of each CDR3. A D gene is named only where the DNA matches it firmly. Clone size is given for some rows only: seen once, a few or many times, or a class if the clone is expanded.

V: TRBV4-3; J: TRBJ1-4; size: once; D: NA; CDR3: CASSQGLGRAEKLFF; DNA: TGCGCCAGCAGCCAGGGGCTGGGGCGCGCTGAAAAACTGTTTTTT
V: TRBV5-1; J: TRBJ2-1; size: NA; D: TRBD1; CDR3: CASSSTGGYNEQFF; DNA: TGCGCCAGCAGCTCGACAGGGGGGTACAATGAGCAGTTCTTC
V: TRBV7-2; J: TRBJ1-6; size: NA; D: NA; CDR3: CASSSVVGSPLHF; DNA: TGTGCCAGCAGCTCTGTAGTTGGATCACCCCTCCACTTT
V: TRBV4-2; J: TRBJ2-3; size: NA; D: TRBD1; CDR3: CASSRGQGVGDTQYF; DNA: TGTGCCAGCAGCCGAGGACAGGGGGTTGGAGATACGCAGTATTTT
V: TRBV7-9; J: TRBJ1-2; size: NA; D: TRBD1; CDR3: CASGQGSDYGYTF; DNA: TGTGCCAGCGGACAGGGTAGCGACTATGGCTACACCTTC
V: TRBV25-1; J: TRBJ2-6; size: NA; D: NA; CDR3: CASSLNTRDMGANVLTF; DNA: TGTGCCAGCAGTTTGAACACCCGGGACATGGGGGCCAACGTCCTGACTTTC
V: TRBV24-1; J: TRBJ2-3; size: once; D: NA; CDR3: CATSGPLQRDTQYF; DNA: TGTGCCACCAGTGGTCCCCTCCAACGCGATACGCAGTATTTT
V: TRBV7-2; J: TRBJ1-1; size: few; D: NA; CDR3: CASSFRTVNTEAFF; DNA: TGTGCCAGCAGCTTCCGGACGGTTAACACTGAAGCTTTCTTT
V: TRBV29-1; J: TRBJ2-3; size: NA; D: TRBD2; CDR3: CSVTSGRRGTADTQYF; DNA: TGCAGCGTGACTAGCGGGAGAAGAGGGACGGCAGATACGCAGTATTTT
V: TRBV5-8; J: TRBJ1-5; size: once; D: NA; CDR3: CASSLAVGGRNQPQHF; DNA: TGTGCCAGCAGCTTGGCCGTGGGGGGCCGGAATCAGCCCCAGCATTTT
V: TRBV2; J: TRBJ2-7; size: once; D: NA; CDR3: CASTLNGRSGEQYF; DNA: TGTGCCAGCACTCTAAACGGGAGATCGGGCGAGCAGTACTTC
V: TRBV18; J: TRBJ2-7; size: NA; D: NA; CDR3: CASSLRGLEAGYEQYF; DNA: TGTGCCAGCTCTTTACGGGGTTTAGAGGCGGGCTACGAGCAGTACTTC
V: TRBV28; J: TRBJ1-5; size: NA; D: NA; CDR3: CASSLRTLSNQPQHF; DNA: TGTGCCAGCAGTTTAAGAACCTTAAGCAATCAGCCCCAGCATTTT
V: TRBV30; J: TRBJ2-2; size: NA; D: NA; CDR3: CAWSLGLGGGGELFF; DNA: TGTGCCTGGAGCTTAGGGCTAGGGGGTGGCGGGGAGCTGTTTTTT
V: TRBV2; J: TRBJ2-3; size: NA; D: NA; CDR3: CASRREEIGTDTQYF; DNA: TGTGCCAGCAGACGAGAGGAGATCGGAACAGATACGCAGTATTTT
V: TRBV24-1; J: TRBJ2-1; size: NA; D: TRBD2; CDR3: CATSDLRTSGNEQFF; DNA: TGTGCCACCAGTGATTTGAGAACTAGCGGCAATGAGCAGTTCTTC
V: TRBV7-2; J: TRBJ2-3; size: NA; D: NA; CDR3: CASSPVGADTQYF; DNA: TGTGCCAGCAGCCCCGTCGGGGCCGATACGCAGTATTTT
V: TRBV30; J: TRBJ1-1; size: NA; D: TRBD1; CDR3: CAWSLGPLTGALNTEAFF; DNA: TGTGCCTGGAGTCTAGGACCCCTGACAGGGGCTCTGAACACTGAAGCTTTCTTT
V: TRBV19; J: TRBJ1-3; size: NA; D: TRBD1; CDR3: CASSPGDSSGNTIYF; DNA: TGTGCCAGTAGTCCCGGGGACAGCTCTGGAAACACCATATATTTT
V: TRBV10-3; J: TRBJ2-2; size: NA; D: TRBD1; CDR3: CAISARQGADGELFF; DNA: TGTGCCATCAGTGCCCGACAGGGGGCGGACGGGGAGCTGTTTTTT
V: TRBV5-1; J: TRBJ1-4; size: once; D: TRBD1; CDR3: CASSLQGAGEKLFF; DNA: TGCGCCAGCAGCCTGCAGGGGGCTGGGGAAAAACTGTTTTTT
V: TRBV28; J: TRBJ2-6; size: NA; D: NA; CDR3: CASSLWGDGANVLTF; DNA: TGTGCCAGCAGTTTATGGGGGGACGGGGCCAACGTCCTGACTTTC
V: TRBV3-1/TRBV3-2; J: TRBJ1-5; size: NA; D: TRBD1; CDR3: CASSLQGAGNQPQHF; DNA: TGTGCCAGCAGCTTACAGGGGGCAGGGAATCAGCCCCAGCATTTT
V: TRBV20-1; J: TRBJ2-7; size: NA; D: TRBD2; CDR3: CRAGGQNEQYF; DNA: TGCAGAGCGGGAGGGCAAAACGAGCAGTACTTC
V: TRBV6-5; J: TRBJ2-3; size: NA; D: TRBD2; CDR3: CASRRSAGVVDTQYF; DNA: TGTGCCAGCAGGCGGTCAGCGGGAGTGGTGGATACGCAGTATTTT
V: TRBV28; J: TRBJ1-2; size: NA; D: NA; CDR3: CASSLSVAGYTF; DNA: TGTGCCAGCAGTTTATCCGTGGCCGGCTACACCTTC
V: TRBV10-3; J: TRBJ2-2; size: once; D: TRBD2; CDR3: CAIKGTSDANTGELFF; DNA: TGTGCCATCAAAGGGACTAGCGACGCGAACACCGGGGAGCTGTTTTTT
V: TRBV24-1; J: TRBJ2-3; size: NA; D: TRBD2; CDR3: CATSDRTSGKEDTQYF; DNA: TGTGCCACCAGTGATCGGACTAGCGGGAAGGAGGATACGCAGTATTTT
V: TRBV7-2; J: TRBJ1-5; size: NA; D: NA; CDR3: CASSAAEDQPQHF; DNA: TGTGCCAGCAGCGCTGCGGAGGATCAGCCCCAGCATTTT
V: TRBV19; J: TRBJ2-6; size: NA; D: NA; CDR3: CASSIDRRPGANVLTF; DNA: TGTGCCAGTAGTATCGACAGGAGGCCTGGGGCCAACGTCCTGACTTTC
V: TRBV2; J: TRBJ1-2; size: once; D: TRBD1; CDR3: CASSETGVGGYTF; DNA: TGTGCCAGCAGTGAGACAGGGGTAGGTGGCTACACCTTC
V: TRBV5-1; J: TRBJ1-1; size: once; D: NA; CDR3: CASSLGAAEYYNTEAFF; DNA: TGCGCCAGCAGCTTGGGTGCCGCAGAATATTATAACACTGAAGCTTTCTTT
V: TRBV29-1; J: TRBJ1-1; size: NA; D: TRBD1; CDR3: CSVEEGQGMSVTEAFF; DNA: TGCAGCGTCGAGGAAGGACAGGGGATGTCAGTCACTGAAGCTTTCTTT
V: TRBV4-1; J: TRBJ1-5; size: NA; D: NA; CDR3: CASSQVRGASQPQHF; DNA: TGCGCCAGCAGCCAAGTCCGGGGGGCGAGTCAGCCCCAGCATTTT
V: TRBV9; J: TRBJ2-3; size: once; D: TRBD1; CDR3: CASSPRQGEGTDTQYF; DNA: TGTGCCAGCAGCCCCCGACAGGGGGAAGGCACAGATACGCAGTATTTT
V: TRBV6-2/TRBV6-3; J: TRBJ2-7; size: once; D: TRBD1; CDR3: CASSPDRGRQYF; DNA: TGTGCCAGCAGCCCGGACAGGGGAAGGCAGTACTTC
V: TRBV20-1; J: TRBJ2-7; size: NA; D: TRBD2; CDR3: CSASSGRSYEQYF; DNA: TGCAGTGCCAGTAGCGGGAGGTCCTACGAGCAGTACTTC
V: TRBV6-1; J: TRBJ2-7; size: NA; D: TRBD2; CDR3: CASSLTSGSPEQYF; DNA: TGTGCCAGCAGTTTGACTAGCGGGAGCCCCGAGCAGTACTTC
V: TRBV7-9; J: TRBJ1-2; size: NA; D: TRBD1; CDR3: CASTDRVGYTF; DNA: TGTGCCAGCACGGACAGGGTCGGCTACACCTTC
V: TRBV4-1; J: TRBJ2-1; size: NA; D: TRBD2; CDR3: CASSQDGLTSGNEQFF; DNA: TGCGCCAGCAGCCAAGATGGGTTGACTAGCGGCAATGAGCAGTTCTTC
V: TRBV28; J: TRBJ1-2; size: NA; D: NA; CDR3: CATSTGGYGYTF; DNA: TGTGCCACCTCGACTGGGGGCTATGGCTACACCTTC
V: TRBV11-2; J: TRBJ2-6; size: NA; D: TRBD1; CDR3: CASSIKNRGADSGANVLTF; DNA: TGTGCCAGCAGCATAAAAAACAGGGGGGCGGACTCTGGGGCCAACGTCCTGACTTTC
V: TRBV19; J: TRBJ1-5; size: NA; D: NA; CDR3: CASSIRAGENQPQHF; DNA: TGTGCCAGTAGTATAAGGGCAGGGGAAAATCAGCCCCAGCATTTT